Shown below are 10 T cell receptor beta chains from a single sample sequenced in a study of regulatory T cells in long-lasting Graves disease. Time point specified: persistent/refractory GD, antithyroid drugs over 5 years with positive TRAb. Construction of the TCR library relied on RNA isolated from PBMCs. The TCR beta library used iRepertoire HTBI primers with Arm-PCR amplification of CDR3. Each CDR3 protein gets one entry after TCRdb re-called the multiplex PCR reads with MiXCR. The repertoire holds over 450,000 distinct CDR3 sequences, with approximately 21% as singletons. Sequencing was performed on peripheral blood mononuclear cells (PBMCs), taken when the disease was refractory, from a patient treated with antithyroid drugs. The receptors here all came from a female donor with Graves disease.

A few counts support this clonotype. The chain links TRBV6-2 or TRBV6-3 to TRBJ1-2, with D perhaps TRBD1 (6 bases). V lost 2 bases and J 1 base, leaving 8 bases between the germline ends. This CDR3 comprises 14 residues. Germline V lookup: CDR1 MNHEY, CDR2 SVGEGT. CDR3 in DNA: TGTGCCAGCAGTTACCGACAGGTTAACTATGGCTACACCTTC. This codes for CASSYRQVNYGYTF.

This clonotype was detected only a few times. This rearrangement joins TRBV5-1 to TRBJ2-7, with a tentative D call TRBD1 (5 bases). Trimming stripped 0 bases from V and 0 bases from J, with 13 bases between. The length of the CDR3 is 16 residues. Looked up from germline, CDR1 is SGHRS and CDR2 is YFSETQ. In DNA, the CDR3 is TGCGCCAGCAGCTTGGTTTCTGGGGCCCTCTCCTACGAGCAGTACTTC. Translating gives CASSLVSGALSYEQYF.

This clonotype was seen only once. A much larger clone differs from this one at a single base, so this may be a read error. The chain links TRBV6-5 to TRBJ1-1; tentative D call: TRBD1 (6 bases). CDR1 is MNHEY and CDR2 is SVGAGI in the germline V gene. This CDR3 comprises 15 residues. In nucleotides, the CDR3 is TGTGCCAGCAGTTACCCCCCTGGGGGGCGAGGTGAAGCTTCCTTT. Translated, it gives CASSYPPGGRGEASF.

This clonotype was seen more than once but under ten times. The chain has TRBV12-3 or TRBV12-4 and TRBJ2-1, with 10 nucleotides matching TRBD2. V shed 3 bases and J 9 bases; nucleotides not matched to a gene: 5. The CDR3 consists of 14 residues. The CDR3 protein is CASSFSGLAPEQFF. The CDR3 DNA reads TGTGCCAGCAGTTTTTCGGGACTAGCGCCTGAGCAGTTCTTC.

This clonotype was detected only a few times. Given a much more abundant clone one base away, this may be a read error. The chain carries TRBV2 and TRBJ1-5; a weak D match, TRBD1 (5 bases). The CDR3 covers 13 residues. Per germline, CDR1 SNHLY and CDR2 FYNNEI. CDR3 nucleotide sequence: TGTGCCAGCAAGCAGGGTTGGAATCAGCCCCAGCGTTTT. Its protein is CASKQGWNQPQRF.

The rearrangement joins TRBV7-3 to TRBJ2-2; 8 bases map to TRBD1. Germline values: CDR1 SGHTA, CDR2 FQGTGA. The CDR3 has 16 residues. V was pared by 2 bases and J by 6 bases, with 8 bases of the junction left unmatched. The CDR3 nucleotides are TGTGCCAGCAGCTTATTGGGAACAGGGGGTTCCGGGGAGCTGTTTTTT. Protein sequence: CASSLLGTGGSGELFF.

The gene calls are TRBV7-8 and TRBJ1-1, with D possibly TRBD1 on 5 matching bases. This CDR3 comprises 17 residues. Trimming shortened V by 5 bases and J by 0 bases, and 19 bases separated the two germline ends. CDR1 SGHVS and CDR2 FQNEAQ come from the germline V gene. The CDR3 region is CASSLQFRGTMNTEAFF. The CDR3 DNA sequence: TGTGCCAGCAGCCTCCAGTTTCGGGGGACGATGAACACTGAAGCTTTCTTT. The whole variable domain, remainder taken from reference TRBV7-8 and TRBJ1-1, is GAGVSQSPRYKVAKRGQDVALRCDPISGHVSLFWYQQALGQGPEFLTYFQNEAQLDKSGLPSDRFFAERPEGSVSTLKIQRTQQEDSAVYLCASSLQFRGTMNTEAFFGQGTRLTVV.

Many counts were recorded for this clonotype. The J gene is TRBJ2-7, the V gene TRBV11-2, with D hard to call. Trimming cost V 2 bases and J 0 bases, with 14 bases left between them. The germline gives CDR1 SGHAT, CDR2 FQNNGV. The CDR3 covers 16 residues. The CDR3 DNA reads TGTGCCAGCAGCTTATCCCTGACCTCGAGCTCCTACGAGCAGTACTTC. It specifies CASSLSLTSSSYEQYF.

This clonotype has a count of ten or more. The CDR3 loop reads CASSSLGNTQYF. The CDR3 DNA sequence: TGTGCCAGCAGTTCGTTGGGGAATACGCAGTATTTT. The chain couples TRBV28 to TRBJ2-3; D not resolved. Germline V gene lookup returns CDR1 MDHEN and CDR2 SYDVKM. V dropped 4 bases and J dropped 7 bases, with 9 bases sitting between them. This CDR3 comprises 12 residues.

Ten or more counts support this clonotype. The V gene is TRBV28, the J gene TRBJ2-3; 12 bases line up with TRBD2. CDR1 is MDHEN, CDR2 SYDVKM, per germline. This CDR3 region has 19 residues. V dropped 2 bases and J dropped 1; count of bases not matched to a gene: 10. The DNA of the CDR3 is TGTGCCAGCAGTTTACCCCCTAGCGGGGGGGCTCAACGCACAGATACGCAGTATTTT. Translating it yields CASSLPPSGGAQRTDTQYF. The complete variable domain, with remaining parts taken from reference TRBV28 and TRBJ2-3, reads DVKVTQSSRYLVKRTGEKVFLECVQDMDHENMFWYRQDPGLGLRLIYFSYDVKMKEKGDIPEGYSVSREKKERFSLILESASTNQTSMYLCASSLPPSGGAQRTDTQYFGPGTRLTVL.